Below, 25 T cell receptor beta chains from the same sample are listed, as sequenced in a study of cytomegalovirus exposure and HLA in healthy donors (dated by TCRdb to about 2017). The library relied on the immunoSEQ multiplex PCR assay. The multiplex PCR relied on a mix of 60 forward primers for TCR Vbeta segments and 13 reverse primers for TCR Jbeta segments. TCRdb mirrors the immuneACCESS table, restricted to in-frame sequences. Some clones are absent from its copies; in checked studies, under half trace to an unresolved V gene, and the reason for the others is unknown. A total of about 60,000 clones appear in this sample, approximately 70% of them only once. In total, the top ten clones hold just under 20% of the sample. Sequenced: PBMCs. The receptors originated from an older woman in good health and CMV-seropositive.

This clone was observed a few times. The chain combines TRBV2 with TRBJ2-5, with 7 bases lining up with TRBD1. The CDR3 is 12 residues long. Per the germline V gene, CDR1 is SNHLY and CDR2 is FYNNEI. The trim removed 9 bases at V and 3 bases at J, leaving 4 bases unmatched. The CDR3 loop is CARGTEKETQYF. The CDR3 nucleotides are TGTGCCAGGGGGACAGAAAAAGAGACCCAGTACTTC.

The V call is TRBV9, the J call TRBJ1-4; 9 nucleotides agree with TRBD1. The CDR3 totals 17 residues. V gave up 4 bases and J gave up 0 bases; unmatched junction bases: 7. Germline V gene lookup returns CDR1 SGDLS and CDR2 YYNGEE. CDR3 in amino acids: CASSPRDRVATNEKLFF. CDR3 DNA sequence: TGTGCCAGCAGCCCCAGGGACAGGGTTGCAACTAATGAAAAACTGTTTTTT.

The chain employs TRBV30 and TRBJ1-1; D unresolved. Trimming stripped 2 bases from V and 0 bases from J, with 13 bases between. The V gene's germline CDR1 is GTSNPN and CDR2 SVGIG (reference sequence). The CDR3 extends over 15 amino acids. CDR3 in amino acids: CAWSPILFMNTEAFF. The CDR3, as DNA: TGTGCCTGGAGTCCGATTCTATTTATGAACACTGAAGCTTTCTTT.

In its sample, this clone was seen a few times. The V call is TRBV18, the J call TRBJ1-2; the D is unclear. Trimming removed 3 bases at V and 6 bases at J, with 17 bases between. CDR3 length equals 15 residues. The germline V gene has CDR1 KGHSH and CDR2 LQKENI. CDR3 nucleotides: TGTGCCAGCTCACCCCAGTCAGGCTCGGGGAATGGCTACACCTTC. Amino acids: CASSPQSGSGNGYTF.

The V gene is TRBV11-2, the J gene TRBJ2-5; possible D gene TRBD2, 5 bases. CDR3 length: 15 residues. CDR1 SGHAT and CDR2 FQNNGV come from the germline V gene. V was trimmed by 7 bases and J by 2 bases, leaving 17 bases between them. CDR3: CASTRGGGYQETQYF. The CDR3 nucleotides read TGTGCCAGCACCAGAGGTGGCGGGTATCAAGAGACCCAGTACTTC.

The chain recombines TRBV7-2 with TRBJ2-1; D is possibly TRBD2 (6 bases). Germline V gene sequence: CDR1 SGHTA, CDR2 FQGNSA. V was trimmed by 3 bases and J by 0 bases, leaving 12 bases between them. This CDR3 has 16 amino acids. The CDR3 sequence: CASSFTSSHSYNEQFF. DNA for the CDR3: TGTGCCAGCAGCTTTACTAGCTCCCACTCCTACAATGAGCAGTTCTTC. Full variable domain (outside the CDR3, taken from reference TRBV7-2 and TRBJ2-1): GAGVSQSPSNKVTEKGKDVELRCDPISGHTALYWYRQSLGQGLEFLIYFQGNSAPDKSGLPSDRFSAERTGGSVSTLTIQRTQQEDSAVYLCASSFTSSHSYNEQFFGPGTRLTVL.

The V call is TRBV19, the J call TRBJ1-1, with TRBD1 as a possible D gene (6 bases). CDR1 and CDR2 from the germline V gene are LNHDA and SQIVND (reference sequence). Trimming removed 5 bases at V and 1 base at J, with 8 bases between. This CDR3 comprises 13 residues. CDR3 sequence: CASSVGQNTEAFF. CDR3 nucleotide sequence: TGTGCCAGTAGTGTGGGACAGAACACTGAAGCTTTCTTT.

This clone has just a few counts. The rearrangement joins TRBV5-1 to TRBJ2-5, with D possibly being TRBD1 (6 bases). V lost 2 bases and J 4 bases, leaving 12 bases between the germline ends. This CDR3 is 14 amino acids long. CDR1 is SGHRS, CDR2 YFSETQ, per germline. The CDR3 loop reads CASSLGEGGETQYF. Here the CDR3 DNA reads TGCGCCAGCAGCTTAGGGGAAGGGGGAGAGACCCAGTACTTC.

The chain joins TRBV7-3 to TRBJ2-2; the match to TRBD2 covers 10 bases. Trimming took 4 bases from V and 6 from J; bases not matched to a gene: 5. The CDR3 is 15 residues long. From germline, CDR1 is SGHTA and CDR2 FQGTGA. DNA of the CDR3: TGTGCCAGCAGCTCCCAGCGGGGGGGCCCCGGGGAGCTGTTTTTT. This encodes CASSSQRGGPGELFF.

There are a few counts of this clone. V usage is TRBV7-6 and J usage is TRBJ1-1; tentative D call: TRBD1 (5 bases). V was trimmed by 5 bases and J by 1 base, leaving 11 bases between them. There are 14 residues in the CDR3. Per germline, CDR1 SGHVS and CDR2 FNYEAQ. This CDR3 is CASSAGPQNTEAFF. In nucleotides, the CDR3 is TGTGCCAGCAGCGCGGGGCCCCAGAACACTGAAGCTTTCTTT.

As concerns this clone: Additional DNA sequences in this sample encode the identical CDR3. The V gene is TRBV11-2, the J gene TRBJ2-7; 7 bases are a match to TRBD2. The CDR3 runs 15 residues. CDR1 and CDR2 (germline): SGHAT, FQNNGV. Trimming removed 0 bases from V and 3 bases from J; junction bases left unmatched: 5. CDR3 nucleotide sequence: TGTGCCAGCAGCTTAGATTCGGGGGGACTCTACGAGCAGTACTTC. Translated: CASSLDSGGLYEQYF.

This clone was found once. One end of the junction varies from germline; a read error may be responsible. This chain joins TRBV7-9 and TRBJ2-7; tentative D call: TRBD1 (7 bases). The CDR3 loop spans 15 amino acids. From germline, CDR1 is SEHNR and CDR2 FQNEAQ (reference sequence). CDR3: CSSSAPTGSGYEQYF. The DNA for the CDR3 is TGTTCCAGCAGCGCCCCGACAGGGAGCGGGTACGAGCAGTACTTC.

CDR3 bases: TGTGCCAGCAGCGTAGATGGACAGGGGGCAGGTGAGCAGTTCTTC. It codes for CASSVDGQGAGEQFF. The chain combines TRBV9 with TRBJ2-1; 11 nucleotides match TRBD1. The V gene's germline CDR1 is SGDLS and CDR2 YYNGEE. V shed 0 bases, J shed 9 bases, and the junction held 5 bases outside the gene matches. The CDR3 has 15 amino acids.

The gene calls are TRBV15 and TRBJ2-2; TRBD1 might be the D (5 bases). Germline loops: CDR1 LNHNV, CDR2 YYDKDF (reference sequence). The CDR3 is 16 amino acids. V lost 6 bases and J 4 bases, leaving 18 bases between the germline ends. The CDR3 DNA reads TGTGCCACCAGTCCGAGAGGACAATGGGGCACCGGGGAGCTGTTTTTT. This translates into CATSPRGQWGTGELFF.

This clone was found once. The chain links TRBV5-1 to TRBJ2-3; 15 bases fit TRBD2. CDR1 is SGHRS and CDR2 is YFSETQ in the germline V gene. The length of the CDR3 is 19 residues. The ends lost 3 bases at V and 0 bases at J; junction bases unmatched: 8. In nucleotides, the CDR3 is TGCGCCAGCAGCTGGGCCGGGACTAGCGGGGGGTTAAGCACAGATACGCAGTATTTT. It specifies CASSWAGTSGGLSTDTQYF.

The chain has TRBV19 and TRBJ1-5, with 8 bases identical to TRBD1. The CDR3 sequence is 16 residues long. The germline CDR1 and CDR2 sequences are LNHDA and SQIVND (reference sequence). Trimming took 4 bases from V and 5 from J; bases not matched to a gene: 10. In DNA form, the CDR3 reads TGTGCCAGTAGTACACGGACAGGGATCGTCGATCAGCCCCAGCATTTT. Translating gives CASSTRTGIVDQPQHF.

J is TRBJ1-1 and V is TRBV9; D might be TRBD1 (6 bases). V lost 4 bases to trimming and J lost 5 bases, with 21 bases between them. The germline CDR1 and CDR2 sequences are SGDLS and YYNGEE. This CDR3 is built from 16 residues. CDR3: CASSPHSQGVETEAFF. CDR3 DNA sequence: TGTGCCAGCAGCCCTCACTCACAGGGTGTAGAGACTGAAGCTTTCTTT.

This chain joins TRBV5-6 and TRBJ1-5; 7 positions match TRBD1. V shed 4 bases and J 5 bases; nucleotides not matched to a gene: 6. This CDR3 is built from 14 residues. From germline, CDR1 is SGHDT and CDR2 YYEEEE. The CDR3 loop reads CASSLGTVHQPQHF. The CDR3 nucleotides are TGTGCCAGCAGCCTCGGGACAGTCCATCAGCCCCAGCATTTT.

The chain is built from TRBV29-1 and TRBJ2-3, with TRBD1 matching 9 bases. The germline gives CDR1 SQVTM, CDR2 ANQGSEA. CDR3 length equals 14 residues. The trim removed 1 base at V and 6 bases at J, leaving 5 bases unmatched. As DNA, the CDR3 is TGCAGCGTTGAAGCTTGGGACAGGGCTGATACGCAGTATTTT. Amino acid sequence: CSVEAWDRADTQYF.

This clone was detected a few times. The rearrangement joins TRBV30 to TRBJ2-7, with D perhaps TRBD1 (6 bases). The CDR3 runs to 14 residues. CDR1 is GTSNPN, CDR2 SVGIG, per germline (reference sequence). V lost 1 base to trimming and J lost 3 bases, with 13 bases between them. The CDR3 spells CAWSGQGSFYEQYF. The CDR3 DNA follows: TGTGCCTGGAGTGGCCAGGGGTCATTCTACGAGCAGTACTTC.

This chain joins TRBV7-8 and TRBJ1-2; TRBD1 matches at 7 bases. This CDR3 comprises 14 residues. Germline V gene sequence: CDR1 SGHVS, CDR2 FQNEAQ. V trimming: 8 bases; J trimming: 6 bases; junction bases outside the gene matches: 12. The CDR3 region is CASSLGTASHGYTF. The CDR3 DNA reads as TGTGCCAGCTCTTTAGGGACAGCCTCCCATGGCTACACCTTC.

The rearrangement joins TRBV11-3 to TRBJ1-1, with TRBD1 as a possible D gene (5 bases). Per the germline V gene, CDR1 is SGHNT and CDR2 is YENEEA. The CDR3 contains 15 residues. V dropped 8 bases and J dropped 0 bases, with 16 bases sitting between them. The CDR3: CASLEWGSMNTEAFF. CDR3 in DNA: TGTGCCAGCTTGGAATGGGGCAGCATGAACACTGAAGCTTTCTTT.

This clone was detected many times. The V and J genes are TRBV6-1 and TRBJ2-7; 7 positions match TRBD2. This CDR3 is built from 16 residues. From germline, CDR1 is MNHNS and CDR2 SASEGT. Germline trimming cut 4 bases from V and 3 bases from J; bases unmatched to any gene: 12. In DNA, the CDR3 is TGTGCCAGCAGTGCTACTAGCGTTGGGGCCTTCTACGAGCAGTACTTC. Its protein is CASSATSVGAFYEQYF.

This sequence joins TRBV2 and TRBJ1-1, with 7 bases that match TRBD1. V gave up 2 bases and J gave up 3 bases; unmatched junction bases: 9. From germline, CDR1 is SNHLY and CDR2 FYNNEI. This CDR3 has 16 residues. DNA of the CDR3: TGTGCCAGCAGTGAATTTCGGACAGGCGGTGACACTGAAGCTTTCTTT. Its protein product is CASSEFRTGGDTEAFF.

The CDR3 sequence: CASSNLGGAGYNEQFF. The CDR3 nucleotides read TGTGCCAGCAGCAATCTGGGGGGGGCCGGGTACAATGAGCAGTTCTTC. The chain links TRBV7-2 to TRBJ2-1, with D tentatively TRBD2 (7 bases). V lost 5 bases and J lost 4, with 18 bases in between. Germline assignment: CDR1 SGHTA and CDR2 FQGNSA. This CDR3 has 16 residues.